One sample yielded the 24 T cell receptor beta chains listed below, sequenced in a study of blood T cells in healthy people across ages. A second about 7 to 11 cycle PCR used barcoded and J-beta primers. TCRdb re-called the 5' RACE reads with MiXCR, one entry per CDR3 protein. Among approximately 940,000 distinct CDR3 sequences, roughly 52% were seen once, and the ten largest hold roughly an eighth. The sequencing sample was made of blood. The origin of the receptors is a man aged 25 to 45 in good health.

Many counts were recorded for this clonotype. The CDR3 region is CAIKNRMEADTQYF. The CDR3 nucleotides are TGTGCCATCAAAAACAGGATGGAGGCAGATACGCAGTATTTT. The chain couples TRBV10-3 to TRBJ2-3; the D call may be TRBD1 or TRBD2 (5 bases each). Germline V gene data show CDR1 as ENHRY and CDR2 as SYGVKD. The CDR3 loop spans 14 amino acids. Trimming removed 7 bases at V and 4 bases at J, with 15 bases between.

The chain links TRBV5-8 to TRBJ2-3, with 7 bases aligning to TRBD1. CDR1 is SGHTS, CDR2 YDEGEE, per germline. The CDR3 sequence is 18 residues long. V trimming: 3 bases; J trimming: 4 bases; junction bases outside the gene matches: 17. The CDR3 spells CASSYYYRGSMIADTQYF. The CDR3 DNA is TGTGCCAGCAGCTATTATTACAGGGGTAGCATGATAGCAGATACGCAGTATTTT.

The chain is built from TRBV19 and TRBJ2-1; TRBD1 or TRBD2 may be the D gene (5 bases each). With the DNA end fitting TRBJ2-7 better, the J assignment may be wrong. Germline V gene lookup returns CDR1 LNHDA and CDR2 SQIVND (reference sequence). The CDR3 sequence is 13 residues long. The CDR3 spells CATSAGTYNEQYF. The CDR3 nucleotides are TGTGCCACTTCCGCCGGGACCTACAATGAGCAGTACTTC.

The chain couples TRBV12-3 or TRBV12-4 to TRBJ2-1, with D tentatively TRBD1 (6 bases). The length of the CDR3 is 14 residues. Trimming took 8 bases from V and 6 from J, leaving 17 bases between them. CDR3 sequence reads: CASPYRGGGNEQFF. The DNA of the CDR3 is TGTGCCAGCCCCTACAGAGGGGGTGGCAATGAGCAGTTCTTC.

This clonotype was seen a few times. The rearrangement uses TRBV6-4 and TRBJ2-1; D is perhaps TRBD2 (6 bases). The CDR3 has 14 amino acids. Trimming stripped 2 bases from V and 9 bases from J, with 14 bases between. Germline lookup yields CDR1 MRHNA and CDR2 SNTAGT. The CDR3 bases are TGTGCCAGCAGTGACCAGGGATCGGAGGGTGAGCAGTTCTTC. Translating gives CASSDQGSEGEQFF.

This clonotype was counted many times. The V gene is TRBV10-3, the J gene TRBJ1-5; no reliable D call. Trimming stripped 0 bases from V and 6 bases from J, with 3 bases between. The CDR3 contains 12 residues. Per germline, CDR1 ENHRY and CDR2 SYGVKD. The CDR3 DNA reads as TGTGCCATCAGTGAGTCAGTTCAGCCCCAGCATTTT. It yields the protein CAISESVQPQHF.

The chain recombines TRBV20-1 with TRBJ2-3; TRBD1 matches 9 bases. The trim removed 6 bases at V and 6 bases at J, leaving 7 bases unmatched. The CDR3 sequence is 13 residues long. Germline V gene lookup returns CDR1 DFQATT and CDR2 SNEGSKA (reference sequence). The CDR3 nucleotides are TGCAGTGCCGACACGGACAGGGGCGATACGCAGTATTTT. Amino acid sequence: CSADTDRGDTQYF.

This clonotype was picked up a small number of times. CDR3: CSASPGAVYGYTF. CDR3 nucleotides: TGCAGTGCTTCTCCGGGGGCGGTCTATGGCTACACCTTC. The rearrangement links TRBV20-1 to TRBJ1-2; the D gene is possibly TRBD1 (6 bases). The germline CDR1 and CDR2 sequences are DFQATT and SNEGSKA (reference sequence). The CDR3 covers 13 residues. The V and J ends lost 5 bases and 4 bases respectively, with 14 bases between them.

V gene TRBV3-1 combines with J gene TRBJ2-5; 7 nucleotides match TRBD2. Trimming took 3 bases from V and 3 from J; bases not matched to a gene: 7. This CDR3 region has 15 residues. Per the germline V gene, CDR1 is LGHDT and CDR2 is YNNKEL (reference sequence). The CDR3: CASSHRAGPKETQYF. CDR3 DNA sequence: TGTGCCAGCAGCCACCGAGCGGGACCTAAAGAGACCCAGTACTTC.

This chain joins TRBV6-1 and TRBJ2-4, with D tentatively TRBD1 or TRBD2 (5 bases each). Germline CDR1 is MNHNS and CDR2 is SASEGT. The V gene lost 8 bases and the J gene lost 0 bases, with 17 bases spanning the gap. This CDR3 is built from 16 residues. CDR3 in DNA: TGTGCCAGCGCCCTGAACGGGGCGTTAGCCAAAAACATTCAGTACTTC. Encoded protein: CASALNGALAKNIQYF.

This chain connects TRBV28 to TRBJ1-2, with D possibly TRBD1 on 5 matching bases. Germline assignment: CDR1 MDHEN and CDR2 SYDVKM. V lost 7 bases and J 7 bases, leaving 16 bases between the germline ends. The CDR3 sequence is 13 residues long. The CDR3 sequence is CASIGDGRGGYTF. The CDR3 DNA sequence: TGTGCCAGCATCGGGGACGGCCGGGGTGGCTACACCTTC.

The gene calls are TRBV4-1 and TRBJ2-1; 7 bases fit TRBD2. From germline, CDR1 is MGHRA and CDR2 YSYEKL. The CDR3 is 17 residues long. Trimming at V came to 1 base and at J to 1 base, leaving 7 bases not matched to a gene. CDR3 DNA sequence: TGCGCCAGCAGCCAAGGGCTAGCGGCGGTGTCCTACAATGAGCAGTTCTTC. It yields the protein CASSQGLAAVSYNEQFF.

This rearrangement joins TRBV7-9 to TRBJ2-3, with D perhaps TRBD1 or TRBD2 (5 bases each). The germline gives CDR1 SEHNR, CDR2 FQNEAQ (reference sequence). The CDR3 sequence is 13 residues long. Trimming took 0 bases from V and 9 from J, leaving 10 bases between them. CDR3 in DNA: TGTGCCAGCAGCTTAGCGGGGGAGTGGACGCAGTATTTT. Translation gives CASSLAGEWTQYF. Drawing the rest from reference TRBV7-9 and TRBJ2-3, the complete variable domain is DTGVSQNPRHKITKRGQNVTFRCDPISEHNRLYWYRQTLGQGPEFLTYFQNEAQLEKSRLLSDRFSAERPKGSFSTLEIQRTEQGDSAMYLCASSLAGEWTQYFGPGTRLTVL.

The chain joins TRBV5-1 to TRBJ2-1, with unresolved D. The CDR3 sequence is 14 residues long. Per the germline V gene, CDR1 is SGHRS and CDR2 is YFSETQ. Trimming took off 7 bases at V and 3 bases at J, with 14 bases between the two ends. In DNA form, the CDR3 reads TGCGCCAGCGCAACAGTTCTCGGCTACAATGAGCAGTTCTTC. Translating it yields CASATVLGYNEQFF.

V usage is TRBV5-1 and J usage is TRBJ2-1, with D perhaps TRBD2 (6 bases). From germline, CDR1 is SGHRS and CDR2 YFSETQ. Trimming left V 4 bases short and J 4 bases short, with 15 bases between. The CDR3 covers 15 residues. The chain's CDR3 is CASSPLGGAYNEQFF. The CDR3 DNA reads TGCGCCAGCAGCCCTTTAGGCGGGGCTTACAATGAGCAGTTCTTC.

The V call is TRBV3-1, the J call TRBJ1-2; no clear D. V shed 3 bases and J shed 0 bases, with 11 bases lying between them. CDR1 is LGHDT and CDR2 is YNNKEL in the germline V gene (reference sequence). This CDR3 contains 15 residues. For the CDR3, the DNA is TGTGCCAGCAGCCAGGGCGACGGGCCTAACTATGGCTACACCTTC. Translating gives CASSQGDGPNYGYTF.

The chain is built from TRBV7-1 and TRBJ2-7, with 10 bases that match TRBD2. TRBV7-1 is an ORF, and what it does is uncertain. The CDR3 sequence is 14 residues long. V lost 5 bases, J lost 5 bases, and 6 bases stayed unmatched. The CDR3 sequence: CASSQDGTSDEQYF. The CDR3 DNA reads TGTGCCAGCAGCCAGGACGGGACTAGCGACGAGCAGTACTTC.

This chain uses TRBV7-9 with TRBJ1-1; no reliable D call. This CDR3 spans 13 amino acids. V lost 1 base, J lost 5 bases, and 8 bases lay in between. CDR1 is SEHNR and CDR2 is FQNEAQ in the germline V gene (reference sequence). The CDR3 region has the DNA TGTGCCAGCAGCTTAGAAATGAGAACTGAAGCTTTCTTT. Translated: CASSLEMRTEAFF.

This clonotype was picked up one time. This chain uses TRBV10-2 with TRBJ2-1; 9 bases map to TRBD2. CDR3 size: 15 residues. The V gene end was trimmed by 0 bases and the J gene end by 9 bases; junction bases not matched to a gene: 6. The germline V gene encodes CDR1 WSHSY and CDR2 SAAADI. CDR3 sequence (DNA): TGCGCCAGCAGTGAGTCTCCAGCGGGGGGTGCTGAGCAGTTCTTC. This sequence encodes CASSESPAGGAEQFF.

The chain carries TRBV6-6 and TRBJ1-2, with TRBD1 as a possible D gene (5 bases). This CDR3 contains 13 residues. Between the trimmed V and J ends, which lost 6 bases and 4 bases, there was a span of 12 bases. The germline V gene encodes CDR1 MNHNY and CDR2 SVGAGI (reference sequence). The CDR3 DNA is TGTGCCAGCAGCGGGGCCCTTTCCTATGGCTACACCTTC. As protein: CASSGALSYGYTF.

This clonotype was seen a few times. This sequence joins TRBV30 and TRBJ1-2; TRBD1 might be the D (5 bases). This CDR3 contains 12 residues. V was cut by 5 bases and J by 2 bases, with 9 bases left in between. Germline V gene lookup returns CDR1 GTSNPN and CDR2 SVGIG (reference sequence). CDR3 sequence: CAWSGGNYGYTF. The CDR3 bases are TGTGCCTGGTCGGGGGGAAACTATGGCTACACCTTC.

V is TRBV7-9 and J is TRBJ2-1; D is ambiguous. The J call may be in error: the DNA end matches TRBJ2-7 better. In germline, CDR1 is SEHNR, CDR2 FQNEAQ (reference sequence). There are 13 residues in the CDR3. CDR3 bases: TGTGCCAGCAGCTTAGACCTGTCCCACGAGCAGTACTTC. This gives the protein CASSLDLSHEQYF.

As for this clonotype: The junction and the germline gene differ at one end; a read error may be behind it. This chain links TRBV2 with TRBJ2-7; 8 positions match TRBD1. CDR1 SNHLY and CDR2 FYNNEI come from the germline V gene. This CDR3 has 16 residues. CDR3 in DNA: TGTTCCAGCAGCGATTTACTGGGGACAGGCACCTACGAGCAGTACTTC. Its protein is CSSSDLLGTGTYEQYF. The full variable domain, its missing parts supplied by reference TRBV2 and TRBJ2-7, is EPEVTQTPSHQVTQMGQEVILRCVPISNHLYFYWYRQILGQKVEFLVSFYNNEISEKSEIFDDQFSVERPDGSNFTLKIRSTKLEDSAMYFCSSSDLLGTGTYEQYFGPGTRLTVT.

The chain combines TRBV12-3 or TRBV12-4 with TRBJ2-1; 14 nucleotides align to TRBD2. V lost 7 bases to trimming and J lost 15 bases; unmatched junction nucleotides: 8. The CDR3 is made up of 13 amino acids. The CDR3 DNA is TGTGCCAGCATTCGGACTAGCGGGGGGTACACGTTCTTC. Its translation: CASIRTSGGYTFF.